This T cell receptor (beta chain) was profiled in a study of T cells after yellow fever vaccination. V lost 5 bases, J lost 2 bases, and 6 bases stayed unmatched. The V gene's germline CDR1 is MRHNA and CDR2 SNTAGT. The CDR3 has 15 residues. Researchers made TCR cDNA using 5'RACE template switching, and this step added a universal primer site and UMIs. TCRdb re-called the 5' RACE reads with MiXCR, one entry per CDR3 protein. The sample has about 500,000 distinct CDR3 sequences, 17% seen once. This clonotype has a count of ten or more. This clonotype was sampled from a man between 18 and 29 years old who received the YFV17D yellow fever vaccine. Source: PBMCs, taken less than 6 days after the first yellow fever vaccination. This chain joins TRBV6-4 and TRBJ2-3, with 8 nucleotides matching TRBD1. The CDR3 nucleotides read TGTGCCAGCAGTTACGGGACAGGTTCCACAGATACGCAGTATTTT. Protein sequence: CASSYGTGSTDTQYF.